Below, 31 T cell receptor beta chains from the same sample are listed, as sequenced in a study of T cells in Graves' hyperthyroidism and ophthalmopathy. Researchers amplified the TCR beta CDR3 regions from RNA transcripts. Primed by the HTBI set, a first-round RT-PCR was run on the TCR CDR3. One entry per CDR3 protein results from TCRdb running MiXCR on the multiplex PCR reads. The sample records more than 600,000 distinct CDR3 sequences, 16% being singletons. The sequenced material came from blood. The receptor source for this set is a man aged 18-30 years with Graves' hyperthyroidism.

In this sample, this clonotype turned up many times. The chain carries TRBV7-2 and TRBJ2-2; D is perhaps TRBD2 (5 bases). CDR1 is SGHTA and CDR2 is FQGNSA in the germline V gene. Trimming took 8 bases from V and 5 from J, leaving 15 bases between them. The CDR3 extends over 14 amino acids. CDR3 sequence reads: CASDVGVGTGELFF. Written as DNA, the CDR3 is TGTGCCAGCGACGTGGGAGTCGGTACCGGGGAGCTGTTTTTT.

This sequence joins TRBV27 and TRBJ2-7, with a weak D call TRBD2 (5 bases). Germline CDR1 MNHEY, CDR2 SMNVEV (reference sequence). The CDR3 sequence is 13 residues long. The V and J ends lost 2 bases and 3 bases respectively, with 8 bases between them. The CDR3 region has the DNA TGTGCCAGCAGTTTAAGCGGTTACTACGAGCAGTACTTC. Translation gives CASSLSGYYEQYF.

This clonotype has a handful of counts. The rearrangement joins TRBV6-1 to TRBJ1-1; D call uncertain. The CDR3 has 14 residues. The ends were cut back, 5 bases at V and 5 bases at J, with 15 bases in the middle. CDR1 and CDR2 from the germline V gene are MNHNS and SASEGT. CDR3 nucleotides: TGTGCCAGCAGTTGGCAGGAGTCTAGGACTGAAGCTTTCTTT. This encodes CASSWQESRTEAFF.

V usage is TRBV2 and J usage is TRBJ2-7; D remains unclear. Germline V gene data show CDR1 as SNHLY and CDR2 as FYNNEI. This CDR3 has 10 residues. The V gene lost 9 bases and the J gene lost 6 bases, with 9 bases spanning the gap. CDR3 sequence: CASRRFEQYF. The DNA for the CDR3 is TGTGCCAGTCGACGGTTCGAGCAGTACTTC.

This clonotype has ten or more counts. The J gene is TRBJ1-1, the V gene TRBV28; the match to TRBD1 covers 7 bases. This CDR3 contains 13 residues. Germline V gene lookup returns CDR1 MDHEN and CDR2 SYDVKM. The trim removed 2 bases at V and 5 bases at J, leaving 2 bases unmatched. This chain's CDR3 is CASSLLGQTEAFF. CDR3 DNA sequence: TGTGCCAGCAGTTTACTGGGACAGACTGAAGCTTTCTTT. Based on the CDR3 plus reference TRBV28 and TRBJ1-1, the full variable domain is DVKVTQSSRYLVKRTGEKVFLECVQDMDHENMFWYRQDPGLGLRLIYFSYDVKMKEKGDIPEGYSVSREKKERFSLILESASTNQTSMYLCASSLLGQTEAFFGQGTRLTVV.

The chain joins TRBV12-3 or TRBV12-4 to TRBJ1-6, with 7 bases lining up with TRBD1. The ends lost 4 bases at V and 4 bases at J; junction bases unmatched: 4. The CDR3 loop spans 15 amino acids. The CDR3 coding sequence is TGTGCCAGCAGTTCAGGGGGAGATTATAATTCACCCCTCCACTTT. Protein: CASSSGGDYNSPLHF.

The rearrangement links TRBV11-1 to TRBJ2-3, with 13 positions matching TRBD2. CDR1 is SGHAT and CDR2 is FQDESV in the germline V gene (reference sequence). V shed 6 bases, J shed 1 base, and the junction held 4 bases outside the gene matches. This CDR3 is 16 amino acids long. CDR3 in amino acids: CASRRGTSGGTDTQYF. The CDR3 DNA reads as TGTGCCAGCAGGCGTGGGACTAGCGGGGGCACAGATACGCAGTATTTT. The full variable domain, rest sourced from reference TRBV11-1 and TRBJ2-3, is EAEVAQSPRYKITEKSQAVAFWCDPISGHATLYWYRQILGQGPELLVQFQDESVVDDSQLPKDRFSAERLKGVDSTLKIQPAELGDSAMYLCASRRGTSGGTDTQYFGPGTRLTVL.

This clonotype was seen more than once but under ten times. The rearrangement joins TRBV9 to TRBJ1-2, with TRBD1 matching 7 bases. There are 11 residues in the CDR3. The J segment lost 11 bases and the V segment lost 3 bases, leaving 4 bases of the junction unmatched. CDR1 and CDR2 (germline): SGDLS, YYNGEE. The CDR3 region has the DNA TGTGCCAGCAGCGCCCAGGGGGGGTACACCTTC. This gives the protein CASSAQGGYTF.

This clonotype was counted ten times or more. The rearrangement joins TRBV20-1 to TRBJ2-5, with 11 bases fitting TRBD2. Losses at the gene ends were 1 base for V and 7 bases for J; bases not matched to a gene: 17. The germline V gene has CDR1 DFQATT and CDR2 SNEGSKA (reference sequence). The CDR3 runs 18 residues. CDR3 sequence (DNA): TGCAGTGCTAGAGCCGCCACTAGCGGGAGAAGGTTGTGGGGGACCCAGTACTTC. It yields the protein CSARAATSGRRLWGTQYF.

This clonotype was recorded at least ten times. The V and J genes are TRBV3-1 and TRBJ2-3; TRBD2 matches 7 bases. CDR3 length equals 15 residues. The trim removed 6 bases at V and 5 bases at J, leaving 11 bases unmatched. Germline CDR1 reads LGHDT; CDR2 reads YNNKEL (reference sequence). The CDR3 DNA sequence: TGTGCCAGCAGTCTCGGCGTGGGAGGGATAGATACGCAGTATTTT. Amino acids: CASSLGVGGIDTQYF.

This clonotype was recorded a few times. The chain employs TRBV27 and TRBJ2-2; D might be TRBD1 or TRBD2, each matching 5 bases. There are 16 residues in the CDR3. V was cut by 1 base and J by 4 bases, with 13 bases left in between. The germline CDR1 and CDR2 sequences are MNHEY and SMNVEV (reference sequence). CDR3 bases: TGTGCCAGCAGTTTATTTGGGGGATTGGGCACCGGGGAGCTGTTTTTT. Its protein product is CASSLFGGLGTGELFF.

The chain has TRBV10-3 and TRBJ2-3, with 11 bases aligning to TRBD2. J lost 4 bases, V lost 5 bases, and 5 bases had no gene match. Germline V gene lookup returns CDR1 ENHRY and CDR2 SYGVKD. The CDR3 has 15 residues. CDR3 nucleotide sequence: TGTGCCATCAGTCAACTAGCGGGAGACGCAGATACGCAGTATTTT. Translating it yields CAISQLAGDADTQYF.

The chain links TRBV9 to TRBJ2-2; 10 bases map to TRBD2. Germline V gene lookup returns CDR1 SGDLS and CDR2 YYNGEE. V lost 3 bases and J lost 4; bases outside the gene matches: 6. The CDR3 is 16 amino acids. CDR3 sequence (DNA): TGTGCCAGCAGCGGATCTAGCGGGAGCTTCACCGGGGAGCTGTTTTTT. It is translated as CASSGSSGSFTGELFF.

This chain uses TRBV30 with TRBJ2-5; possible D gene TRBD1, 5 bases. V was cut by 4 bases and J by 5 bases, with 8 bases left in between. The CDR3 is 11 residues long. The V gene's germline CDR1 is GTSNPN and CDR2 SVGIG (reference sequence). The CDR3 sequence: CAWTRVETQYF. The CDR3 region has the DNA TGTGCCTGGACCAGGGTCGAGACCCAGTACTTC.

The chain combines TRBV7-8 with TRBJ2-5; D is unresolved. Deletions cut 6 bases from V and 4 bases from J, with 24 bases between. The CDR3 is 17 amino acids. CDR1 is SGHVS and CDR2 is FQNEAQ in the germline V gene. The CDR3 reads CASRLSRMGIGPETQYF. Written as DNA, the CDR3 is TGTGCCAGCAGACTCAGTAGGATGGGGATCGGTCCAGAGACCCAGTACTTC.

This clonotype was picked up many times. The chain couples TRBV20-1 to TRBJ1-5, with 11 bases lining up with TRBD1. Per germline, CDR1 DFQATT and CDR2 SNEGSKA (reference sequence). Germline trimming cut 6 bases from V and 5 bases from J; bases unmatched to any gene: 3. The CDR3 is 13 residues long. The CDR3 nucleotides are TGCAGTGCAGCGGGACAGGGGGATCAGCCCCAGCATTTT. It translates to CSAAGQGDQPQHF.

This clonotype was found a few times. The rearrangement uses TRBV9 and TRBJ1-1; D is perhaps TRBD1 (6 bases). The CDR3 spans 15 residues. Germline V lookup: CDR1 SGDLS, CDR2 YYNGEE. V was pared by 3 bases and J by 1 base, with 13 bases between. The CDR3 loop is CASSGGYRENTEAFF. The CDR3 region has the DNA TGTGCCAGCAGCGGGGGTTACAGGGAGAACACTGAAGCTTTCTTT.

This clonotype has only a few counts. The J gene is TRBJ2-7, the V gene TRBV4-1; possibly TRBD2 for D (6 bases). This CDR3 spans 15 amino acids. Germline-derived CDR1 and CDR2 are MGHRA and YSYEKL. V was trimmed by 2 bases and J by 5 bases, leaving 16 bases between them. The CDR3 DNA is TGCGCCAGCAGCCAACCGGGACTGGAGACTCACGAGCAGTACTTC. It yields the protein CASSQPGLETHEQYF.

In this sample, this clonotype turned up many times. This chain links TRBV7-9 with TRBJ2-1; D is undetermined. Germline V CDR1 and CDR2: SEHNR, FQNEAQ (reference sequence). Trimming took 4 bases from V and 8 from J, leaving 9 bases between them. The CDR3 is made up of 12 amino acids. The CDR3 sequence is CASSSSVHEQFF. The DNA for the CDR3 is TGTGCCAGCAGCTCAAGTGTCCATGAGCAGTTCTTC.

There are many counts of this clonotype. This rearrangement joins TRBV28 to TRBJ2-7; D might be TRBD1 (6 bases). Germline CDR1 and CDR2: MDHEN and SYDVKM. This CDR3 comprises 15 residues. The V gene lost 2 bases and the J gene lost 3 bases, with 14 bases spanning the gap. CDR3 bases: TGTGCCAGCAGTTTAACCCAGACAGGAGACTACGAGCAGTACTTC. As protein: CASSLTQTGDYEQYF. Together with reference TRBV28 and TRBJ2-7, the CDR3 gives the full variable domain: DVKVTQSSRYLVKRTGEKVFLECVQDMDHENMFWYRQDPGLGLRLIYFSYDVKMKEKGDIPEGYSVSREKKERFSLILESASTNQTSMYLCASSLTQTGDYEQYFGPGTRLTVT.

Many counts were recorded for this clonotype. The chain uses TRBV10-2 and TRBJ2-7; 9 bases line up with TRBD1. CDR1 is WSHSY, CDR2 SAAADI, per germline. V dropped 2 bases and J dropped 3; count of bases not matched to a gene: 2. The CDR3 has 14 amino acids. The CDR3 region has the DNA TGCGCCAGCAGTGAGCACAGGGGGCTCTACGAGCAGTACTTC. Residues: CASSEHRGLYEQYF.

About this clonotype itself: A single base separates this from a much larger clone, so it may be a read error. J is TRBJ2-3 and V is TRBV11-1, with TRBD2 matching over 7 bases. The CDR3 is made up of 14 amino acids. Germline CDR1 SGHAT, CDR2 FQDESV (reference sequence). The CDR3 protein is CASSGRANGDTRYF. The DNA for the CDR3 is TGTGCCAGCAGCGGGAGGGCGAACGGGGATACGCGGTATTTT.

This clonotype was observed at least ten times. CDR3 region: CASSLAERDTQYF. The CDR3 DNA follows: TGTGCCAGCAGCTTAGCGGAGCGGGATACGCAGTATTTT. The chain is built from TRBV7-2 and TRBJ2-3; weak D call: TRBD2 (5 bases). The CDR3 length is 13 residues. In germline, CDR1 is SGHTA, CDR2 FQGNSA. V lost 0 bases and J 6 bases, leaving 7 bases between the germline ends.

A few counts support this clonotype. The J gene is TRBJ2-7, the V gene TRBV10-2, with a possible D match to TRBD2 (6 bases). This CDR3 is 13 amino acids long. V lost 4 bases and J 3 bases, leaving 10 bases between the germline ends. Germline V gene sequence: CDR1 WSHSY, CDR2 SAAADI. CDR3 in amino acids: CASSVGGNYEQYF. In nucleotides, the CDR3 is TGCGCCAGCAGTGTCGGAGGGAACTACGAGCAGTACTTC.

This clonotype was recorded many times. The rearrangement links TRBV28 to TRBJ2-3; no clear D. CDR3 size: 16 residues. Germline CDR1 MDHEN, CDR2 SYDVKM. V was cut by 6 bases and J by 5 bases, with 21 bases left in between. CDR3 loop: CASRNPPGSPVDTQYF. For the CDR3, the DNA is TGTGCCAGCAGAAATCCCCCCGGCAGTCCCGTAGATACGCAGTATTTT.

In regard to this clonotype: It may be a read error: a sequence one base away is much more abundant. A read error is likely, as this CDR3 ends without the conserved phenylalanine or tryptophan. V usage is TRBV28 and J usage is TRBJ2-3, with D unresolved. Germline V gene sequence: CDR1 MDHEN, CDR2 SYDVKM. Trimming took 6 bases from V and 4 from J, leaving 8 bases between them. The CDR3 length is 12 residues. The DNA of the CDR3 is TGTGCCAGCAGGGTCCCGCCAGATACGCAGTATCTT. Its protein is CASRVPPDTQYL.

The chain carries TRBV12-3 or TRBV12-4 and TRBJ2-3, with D hard to call. The V end lost 3 bases, the J end lost 6 bases, and 10 bases lay between the germline ends. The CDR3 is 13 residues long. The CDR3 region is CASSFGAYDTQYF. CDR3 sequence (DNA): TGTGCCAGCAGTTTCGGTGCGTACGATACGCAGTATTTT.

This clonotype has a count of ten or more. V usage is TRBV27 and J usage is TRBJ1-2; D call uncertain. Trimming left V 6 bases short and J 0 bases short, with 17 bases between. CDR1 and CDR2 (germline): MNHEY, SMNVEV (reference sequence). This CDR3 spans 16 amino acids. CDR3 region: CASSTLSALANYGYTF. The CDR3 nucleotides read TGTGCCAGCAGCACCCTATCAGCCTTAGCTAACTATGGCTACACCTTC.

The rearrangement uses TRBV20-1 and TRBJ2-5, with TRBD2 identical over 8 bases. Germline CDR1 DFQATT, CDR2 SNEGSKA (reference sequence). CDR3 length equals 14 residues. Unmatched junction bases numbered 9, after V lost 8 bases and J lost 1 base. Here the CDR3 reads CSFSKREPQETQYF. CDR3 DNA: TGCAGTTTCTCGAAGCGGGAGCCCCAAGAGACCCAGTACTTC.

Only a few counts were recorded for this clonotype. CDR3 nucleotide sequence: TGCAGTGCTTTAGACAGGGATGGCTACGAGCAGTACTTC. Protein product: CSALDRDGYEQYF. The chain combines TRBV20-1 with TRBJ2-7; TRBD1 matches at 7 bases. V shed 5 bases, J shed 3 bases, and the junction held 7 bases outside the gene matches. Germline lookup yields CDR1 DFQATT and CDR2 SNEGSKA (reference sequence). The CDR3 is made up of 13 amino acids.

This clonotype appeared a few times. V is TRBV20-1 and J is TRBJ2-5, with 10 bases identical to TRBD2. The CDR3 sequence is 15 residues long. Unmatched junction bases numbered 7, after V lost 6 bases and J lost 0 bases. Looked up from germline, CDR1 is DFQATT and CDR2 is SNEGSKA (reference sequence). The CDR3 spells CSAGVAGGYQETQYF. The CDR3 DNA follows: TGCAGTGCAGGAGTAGCGGGAGGTTACCAAGAGACCCAGTACTTC.